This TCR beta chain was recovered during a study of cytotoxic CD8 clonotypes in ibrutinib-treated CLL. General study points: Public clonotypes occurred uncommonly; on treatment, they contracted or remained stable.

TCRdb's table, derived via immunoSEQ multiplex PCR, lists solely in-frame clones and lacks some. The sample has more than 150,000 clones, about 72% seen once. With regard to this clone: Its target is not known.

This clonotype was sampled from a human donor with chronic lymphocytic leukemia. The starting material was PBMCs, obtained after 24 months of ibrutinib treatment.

CDR3 bases: TGTGCCAGCAGCGGCTACGAGCAGTACTTC. Its translation: CASSGYEQYF. This chain uses TRBV7-9 with TRBJ2-7; D unclear. Germline CDR1 SEHNR, CDR2 FQNEAQ (reference sequence). V lost 5 bases to trimming and J lost 3 bases, with 2 bases between them. The CDR3 covers 10 residues.